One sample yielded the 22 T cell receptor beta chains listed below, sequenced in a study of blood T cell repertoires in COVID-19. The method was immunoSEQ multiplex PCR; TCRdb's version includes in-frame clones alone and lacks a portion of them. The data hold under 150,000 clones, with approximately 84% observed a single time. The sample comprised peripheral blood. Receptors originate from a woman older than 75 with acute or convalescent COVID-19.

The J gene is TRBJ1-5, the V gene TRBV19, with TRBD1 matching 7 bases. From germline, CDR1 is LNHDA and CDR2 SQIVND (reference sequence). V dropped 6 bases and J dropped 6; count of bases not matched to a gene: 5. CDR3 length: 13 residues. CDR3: CASRSTGVQPQHF. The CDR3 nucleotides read TGTGCCAGTAGATCAACAGGGGTTCAGCCCCAGCATTTT.

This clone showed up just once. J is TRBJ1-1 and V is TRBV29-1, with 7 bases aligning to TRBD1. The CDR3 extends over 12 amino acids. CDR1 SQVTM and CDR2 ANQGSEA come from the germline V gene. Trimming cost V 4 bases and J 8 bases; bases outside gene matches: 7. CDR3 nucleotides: TGCAGCGTTGGTAATAGGGACAGCGAAGCTTTCTTT. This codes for CSVGNRDSEAFF.

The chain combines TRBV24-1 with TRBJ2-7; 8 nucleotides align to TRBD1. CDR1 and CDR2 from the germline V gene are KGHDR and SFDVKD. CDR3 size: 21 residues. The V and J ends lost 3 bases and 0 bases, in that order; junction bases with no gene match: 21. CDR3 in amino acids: CATSDHQDRESSNILSYEQYF. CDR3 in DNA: TGTGCCACCAGTGATCACCAGGACAGGGAGTCTAGTAATATCCTCTCCTACGAGCAGTACTTC.

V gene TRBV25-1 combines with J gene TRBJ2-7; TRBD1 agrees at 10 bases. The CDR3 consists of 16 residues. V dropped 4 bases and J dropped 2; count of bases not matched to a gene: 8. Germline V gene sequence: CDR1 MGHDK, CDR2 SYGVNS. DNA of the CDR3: TGTGCCAGCAGTGCCGCCGGGACAGGGGTTGCCTACGAGCAGTACTTC. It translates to CASSAAGTGVAYEQYF.

CDR3 amino acids: CASSLWQGGNEQFF. The DNA of the CDR3 is TGTGCCAGCAGCTTGTGGCAGGGGGGCAATGAGCAGTTCTTC. This sequence joins TRBV7-2 and TRBJ2-1; D is possibly TRBD1 (7 bases). Looked up from germline, CDR1 is SGHTA and CDR2 is FQGNSA. The CDR3 covers 14 residues. Trimming shortened V by 3 bases and J by 6 bases, and 12 bases separated the two germline ends.

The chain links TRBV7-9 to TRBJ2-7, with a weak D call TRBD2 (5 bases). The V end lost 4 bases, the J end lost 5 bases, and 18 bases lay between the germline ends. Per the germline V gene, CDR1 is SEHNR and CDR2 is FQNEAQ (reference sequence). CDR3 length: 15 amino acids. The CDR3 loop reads CASSSAVTSSNEQYF. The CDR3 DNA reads TGTGCCAGCAGCTCAGCGGTTACTAGTTCGAACGAGCAGTACTTC.

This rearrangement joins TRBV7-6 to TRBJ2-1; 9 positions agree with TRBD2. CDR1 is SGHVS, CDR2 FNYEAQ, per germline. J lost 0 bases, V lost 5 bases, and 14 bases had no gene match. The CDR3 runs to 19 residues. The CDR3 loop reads CASSLVVSGRLSSYNEQFF. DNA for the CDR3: TGTGCCAGCAGCCTGGTGGTTAGCGGGAGACTATCCTCCTACAATGAGCAGTTCTTC.

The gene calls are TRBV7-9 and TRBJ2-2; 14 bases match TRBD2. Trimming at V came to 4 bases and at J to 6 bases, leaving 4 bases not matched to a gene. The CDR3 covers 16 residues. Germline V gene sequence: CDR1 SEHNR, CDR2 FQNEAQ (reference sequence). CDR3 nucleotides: TGTGCCAGCAGCTCGGGACTAGCGGGAGAGGCCGGGGAGCTGTTTTTT. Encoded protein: CASSSGLAGEAGELFF. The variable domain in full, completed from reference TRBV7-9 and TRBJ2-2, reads DTGVSQNPRHKITKRGQNVTFRCDPISEHNRLYWYRQTLGQGPEFLTYFQNEAQLEKSRLLSDRFSAERPKGSFSTLEIQRTEQGDSAMYLCASSSGLAGEAGELFFGEGSRLTVL.

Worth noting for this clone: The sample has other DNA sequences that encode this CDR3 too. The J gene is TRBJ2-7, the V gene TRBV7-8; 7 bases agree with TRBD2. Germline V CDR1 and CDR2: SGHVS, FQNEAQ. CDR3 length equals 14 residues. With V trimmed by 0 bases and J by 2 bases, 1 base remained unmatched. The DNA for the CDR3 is TGTGCCAGCAGCTTAGCGCGGGGGACCTACGAGCAGTACTTC. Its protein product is CASSLARGTYEQYF.

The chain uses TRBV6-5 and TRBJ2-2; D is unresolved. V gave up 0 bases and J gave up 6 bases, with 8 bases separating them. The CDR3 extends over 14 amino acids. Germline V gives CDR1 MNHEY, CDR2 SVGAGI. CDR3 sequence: CASSYSFGPGELFF. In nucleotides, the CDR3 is TGTGCCAGCAGTTACTCGTTCGGTCCCGGGGAGCTGTTTTTT.

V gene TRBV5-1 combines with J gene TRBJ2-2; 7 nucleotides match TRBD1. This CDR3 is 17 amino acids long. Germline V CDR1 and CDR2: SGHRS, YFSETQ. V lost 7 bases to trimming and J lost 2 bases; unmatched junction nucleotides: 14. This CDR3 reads CASALLPGGTNTGELFF. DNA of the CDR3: TGCGCCAGCGCTTTGCTTCCAGGGGGAACAAACACCGGGGAGCTGTTTTTT.

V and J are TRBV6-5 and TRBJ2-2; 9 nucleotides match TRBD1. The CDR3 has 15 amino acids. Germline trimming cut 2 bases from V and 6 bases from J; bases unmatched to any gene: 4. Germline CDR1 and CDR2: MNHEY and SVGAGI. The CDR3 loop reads CASSYLQGAAGELFF. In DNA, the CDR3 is TGTGCCAGCAGTTACCTACAGGGGGCCGCCGGGGAGCTGTTTTTT.

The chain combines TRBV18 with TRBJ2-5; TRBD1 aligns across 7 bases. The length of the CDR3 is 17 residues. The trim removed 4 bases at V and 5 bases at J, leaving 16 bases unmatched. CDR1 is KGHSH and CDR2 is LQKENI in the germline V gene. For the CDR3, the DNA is TGTGCCAGCTCACGGGGCGCAGGTGAAGGGACAGAGGAGACCCAGTACTTC. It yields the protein CASSRGAGEGTEETQYF.

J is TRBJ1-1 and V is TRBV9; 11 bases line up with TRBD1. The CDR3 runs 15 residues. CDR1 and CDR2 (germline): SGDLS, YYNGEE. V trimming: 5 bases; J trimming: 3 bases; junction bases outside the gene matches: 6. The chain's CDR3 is CASSFGTGGDTEAFF. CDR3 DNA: TGTGCCAGCAGTTTTGGGACAGGGGGGGACACTGAAGCTTTCTTT.

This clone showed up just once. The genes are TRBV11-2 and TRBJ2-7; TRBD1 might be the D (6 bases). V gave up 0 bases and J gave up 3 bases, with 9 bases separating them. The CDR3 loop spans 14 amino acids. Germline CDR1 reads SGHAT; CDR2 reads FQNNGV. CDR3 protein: CASSLDDRYYEQYF. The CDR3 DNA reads TGTGCCAGCAGCTTAGATGACAGGTACTACGAGCAGTACTTC. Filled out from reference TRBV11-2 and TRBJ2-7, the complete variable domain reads EAGVAQSPRYKIIEKRQSVAFWCNPISGHATLYWYQQILGQGPKLLIQFQNNGVVDDSQLPKDRFSAERLKGVDSTLKIQPAKLEDSAVYLCASSLDDRYYEQYFGPGTRLTVT.

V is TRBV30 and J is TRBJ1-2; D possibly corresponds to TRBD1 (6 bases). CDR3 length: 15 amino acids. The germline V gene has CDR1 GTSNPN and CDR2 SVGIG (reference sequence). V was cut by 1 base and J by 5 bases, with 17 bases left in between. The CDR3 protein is CAWSAPGHPPYGYTF. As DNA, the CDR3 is TGTGCCTGGAGTGCGCCGGGACATCCCCCATATGGCTACACCTTC. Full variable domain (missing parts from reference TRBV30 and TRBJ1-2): SQTIHQWPATLVQPVGSPLSLECTVEGTSNPNLYWYRQAAGRGLQLLFYSVGIGQISSEVPQNLSASRPQDRQFILSSKKLLLSDSGFYLCAWSAPGHPPYGYTFGSGTRLTVV.

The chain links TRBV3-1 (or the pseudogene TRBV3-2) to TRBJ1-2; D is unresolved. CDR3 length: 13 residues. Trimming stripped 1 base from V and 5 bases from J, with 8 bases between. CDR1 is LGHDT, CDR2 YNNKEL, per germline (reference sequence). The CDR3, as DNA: TGTGCCAGCAGCCAAGCCCTCGGTTATGGCTACACCTTC. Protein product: CASSQALGYGYTF.

The CDR3 bases are TGTGCCAGCAGCCTCCGGGACAGGGGTGAAAAACTGTTTTTT. Protein product: CASSLRDRGEKLFF. The rearrangement uses TRBV6-5 and TRBJ1-4; 10 bases map to TRBD1. Germline CDR1 and CDR2: MNHEY and SVGAGI. This CDR3 is 14 amino acids long. The ends lost 6 bases at V and 7 bases at J; junction bases unmatched: 5.

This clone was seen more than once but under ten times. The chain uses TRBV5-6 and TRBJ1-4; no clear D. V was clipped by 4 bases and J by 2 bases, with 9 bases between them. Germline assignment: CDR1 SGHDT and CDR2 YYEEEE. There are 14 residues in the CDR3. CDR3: CASSRHSTNEKLFF. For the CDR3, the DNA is TGTGCCAGCAGCCGGCATAGCACTAATGAAAAACTGTTTTTT.

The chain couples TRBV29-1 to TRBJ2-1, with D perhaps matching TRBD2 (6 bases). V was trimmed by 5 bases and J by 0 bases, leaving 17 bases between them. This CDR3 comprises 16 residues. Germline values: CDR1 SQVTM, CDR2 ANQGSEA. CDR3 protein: CSVPGTFSYSYNEQFF. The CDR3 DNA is TGCAGCGTTCCCGGGACTTTTTCGTACTCCTACAATGAGCAGTTCTTC.

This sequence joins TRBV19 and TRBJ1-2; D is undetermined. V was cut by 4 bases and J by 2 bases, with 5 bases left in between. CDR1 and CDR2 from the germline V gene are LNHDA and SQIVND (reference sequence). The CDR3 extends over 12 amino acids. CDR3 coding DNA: TGTGCCAGTAGTACCCTAAACTATGGCTACACCTTC. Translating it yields CASSTLNYGYTF.

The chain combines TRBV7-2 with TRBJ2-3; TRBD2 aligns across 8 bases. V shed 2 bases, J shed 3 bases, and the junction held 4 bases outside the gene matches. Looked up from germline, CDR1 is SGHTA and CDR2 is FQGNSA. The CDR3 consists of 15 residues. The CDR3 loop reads CASSLNAGGTDTQYF. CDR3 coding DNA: TGTGCCAGCAGCTTAAACGCGGGGGGTACAGATACGCAGTATTTT.